The 15 T cell receptor beta chains in this list originate from one sample, sequenced in a study of blood T cell repertoires in COVID-19. Sequencing used immunoSEQ multiplex PCR; TCRdb keeps in-frame clones, though not all of them. The table has a few hundred thousand clones, 70% to 90% seen once. The sample taken for sequencing was peripheral blood. These receptors originate from a man between 18 and 29 years old with COVID-19, enrolled during active disease.

As for this clone: The junction and the germline gene differ at one end; a read error may be behind it. This chain joins TRBV3-1 (or the pseudogene TRBV3-2) and TRBJ2-3, with D unresolved. Germline CDR1 is LGHDT and CDR2 is YNNKEL (reference sequence). CDR3 length: 15 residues. DNA for the CDR3: TGTGCCGGCAGCCAGGATGACTTGAGCACAGATACGCAGTATTTT. It yields the protein CAGSQDDLSTDTQYF.

The gene calls are TRBV2 and TRBJ2-3; TRBD2 aligns across 10 bases. CDR1 is SNHLY and CDR2 is FYNNEI in the germline V gene. The CDR3 contains 17 residues. The junction had 8 bases not matched to a gene; V was cut back by 5 bases and J by 0 bases. CDR3 nucleotides: TGTGCCAGCAGTCGATGGACTAGCGGTACTAGCACAGATACGCAGTATTTT. Residues: CASSRWTSGTSTDTQYF.

The chain carries TRBV6-1 and TRBJ2-7, with 8 bases fitting TRBD1. Germline V gene lookup returns CDR1 MNHNS and CDR2 SASEGT. After removal of 3 bases from V and 8 bases from J, the junction contained 9 bases not matched to a gene. The CDR3 has 14 residues. CDR3 amino acids: CASSDRTGTLKQYF. CDR3 DNA: TGTGCCAGCAGTGACCGGACAGGGACCCTTAAGCAGTACTTC.

The chain couples TRBV7-9 to TRBJ2-7, with 10 bases matching TRBD2. Germline assignment: CDR1 SEHNR and CDR2 FQNEAQ (reference sequence). This CDR3 is built from 15 residues. V dropped 3 bases and J dropped 7; count of bases not matched to a gene: 9. The CDR3, as DNA: TGTGCCAGCAGCTTGTCTAGCGGGAGTTCGGGAGAGCAGTACTTC. Translation gives CASSLSSGSSGEQYF.

V and J are TRBV5-1 and TRBJ2-1, with D perhaps TRBD1 (6 bases). V was clipped by 0 bases and J by 4 bases, with 8 bases between them. Germline V gene lookup returns CDR1 SGHRS and CDR2 YFSETQ. This CDR3 region has 14 residues. The CDR3 DNA sequence: TGCGCCAGCAGCTTGGGACAGGCATACAATGAGCAGTTCTTC. The encoded protein is CASSLGQAYNEQFF.

This clone was detected a few times. The V gene is TRBV7-9, the J gene TRBJ1-1; 7 nucleotides align to TRBD1. V lost 5 bases to trimming and J lost 0 bases; unmatched junction nucleotides: 3. Per germline, CDR1 SEHNR and CDR2 FQNEAQ (reference sequence). The CDR3 runs to 14 residues. CDR3: CASSPTGLNTEAFF. In nucleotides, the CDR3 is TGTGCCAGCAGCCCGACAGGGTTGAACACTGAAGCTTTCTTT.

The rearrangement joins TRBV24-1 to TRBJ1-2; 11 bases align to TRBD1. Per the germline V gene, CDR1 is KGHDR and CDR2 is SFDVKD. V dropped 5 bases and J dropped 4; count of bases not matched to a gene: 11. This CDR3 has 17 amino acids. This CDR3 is CATSGSIGTGGAYGYTF. The CDR3 coding sequence is TGTGCCACCAGTGGTTCTATTGGGACAGGGGGGGCCTATGGCTACACCTTC.

The chain joins TRBV6-5 to TRBJ1-1, with D maybe TRBD1 (6 bases). The CDR3 runs 14 residues. Germline CDR1 is MNHEY and CDR2 is SVGAGI. Deletions cut 4 bases from V and 1 base from J, with 10 bases between. The CDR3 DNA sequence: TGTGCCAGCAGTTCTCAGGACAGGAACACTGAAGCTTTCTTT. The encoded protein is CASSSQDRNTEAFF.

This clone appeared once. This chain connects TRBV6-1 to TRBJ2-7, with a weak D call TRBD2 (5 bases). Germline CDR1 and CDR2: MNHNS and SASEGT. The CDR3 has 14 amino acids. Trimming left V 1 base short and J 2 bases short, with 9 bases between. The CDR3 DNA reads as TGTGCCAGCAGTGAAGGAGACTATCCCTACGAGCAGTACTTC. This translates into CASSEGDYPYEQYF.

This sequence joins TRBV7-8 and TRBJ2-3; 7 bases match TRBD2. The V gene end was trimmed by 1 base and the J gene end by 2 bases; junction bases not matched to a gene: 6. This CDR3 region has 16 residues. Germline V gene sequence: CDR1 SGHVS, CDR2 FQNEAQ. CDR3 sequence: CASSLGWLAATDTQYF. For the CDR3, the DNA is TGTGCCAGCAGCTTAGGGTGGCTAGCGGCCACAGATACGCAGTATTTT.

The rearrangement uses TRBV7-2 and TRBJ2-2; TRBD1 matches 7 bases. J gave up 6 bases and V 6 bases, and 16 bases lay outside the gene matches. This CDR3 has 17 amino acids. Germline V gives CDR1 SGHTA, CDR2 FQGNSA. CDR3 amino acids: CASSTNGDRAISGELFF. CDR3 DNA sequence: TGTGCCAGCAGTACCAATGGTGACAGGGCAATTTCCGGGGAGCTGTTTTTT.

This rearrangement joins TRBV25-1 to TRBJ1-2; TRBD1 is a possible D gene (5 bases). CDR1 MGHDK and CDR2 SYGVNS come from the germline V gene. Trimming stripped 4 bases from V and 5 bases from J, with 20 bases between. The CDR3 consists of 16 residues. DNA for the CDR3: TGTGCCAGCAGTGCACGCGGGCAGGGAAGCGGGTATGGCTACACCTTC. This sequence encodes CASSARGQGSGYGYTF.

The rearrangement joins TRBV5-1 to TRBJ1-2; 9 nucleotides align to TRBD1. Per the germline V gene, CDR1 is SGHRS and CDR2 is YFSETQ. The CDR3 extends over 14 amino acids. After removal of 2 bases from V and 7 bases from J, the junction contained 6 bases not matched to a gene. Here the CDR3 DNA reads TGCGCCAGCAGCTTTGGACAGGGGTTACTTGGCTACACCTTC. Encoded protein: CASSFGQGLLGYTF.

The chain carries TRBV2 and TRBJ1-2, with 7 nucleotides matching TRBD1. CDR1 is SNHLY, CDR2 FYNNEI, per germline. This CDR3 region has 18 residues. The V and J ends lost 7 bases and 5 bases, in that order; junction bases with no gene match: 22. DNA for the CDR3: TGTGCCAGCACTACCGGCGGGGACAGTCAACTTGGAGGTTATGGCTACACCTTC. Translation: CASTTGGDSQLGGYGYTF.

This rearrangement joins TRBV19 to TRBJ1-2; D might be TRBD1 (5 bases). Trimming removed 3 bases from V and 8 bases from J, with 16 bases in between. Looked up from germline, CDR1 is LNHDA and CDR2 is SQIVND (reference sequence). This CDR3 spans 14 amino acids. The CDR3, as DNA: TGTGCCAGTAGTATTATCGGCAGGGTGAAAGGCTACACCTTC. This sequence encodes CASSIIGRVKGYTF.